This T cell receptor beta chain was identified in a study of metastatic and nonmetastatic thyroid tumors. The wider study: For malignant and benign thyroid patients, tumor or nodule tissue and blood were the sources whose repertoires were compared. Study-wide points: The reported finding was significantly higher TCR beta diversity in malignant thyroid tumors relative to benign nodules, in blood and tumor.

The CDR3 runs to 13 residues. Germline CDR1 and CDR2: MDHEN and SYDVKM. Trimming left V 6 bases short and J 7 bases short, with 15 bases between. By sample fraction, this clone is medium-sized (0.01 to 0.1%). Antigen: not known. Authors' analysis steps: In papillary thyroid cancer, a distant-metastasis classifier was built using CDR3 differences across clinicopathological groups. TCRdb reassembled clones from the PCR reads with MiXCR. The authors' filters were not applied to this entry. The sample records about 4,600 clones, roughly 20% being singletons. Thyroid surgery had not been preceded by any treatment in any patient.

This receptor was identified in a male donor with papillary thyroid cancer or a benign thyroid nodule (not recorded which). Some clones in this sample may be carry-over from other donors' samples. The chain is built from TRBV28 and TRBJ1-1, with D maybe TRBD1 (6 bases). The source material was adjacent normal tissue. CDR3 in amino acids: CASSPRGQIEAFF. CDR3 nucleotide sequence: TGTGCCAGCAGCCCACGCGGACAGATTGAAGCTTTCTTT.